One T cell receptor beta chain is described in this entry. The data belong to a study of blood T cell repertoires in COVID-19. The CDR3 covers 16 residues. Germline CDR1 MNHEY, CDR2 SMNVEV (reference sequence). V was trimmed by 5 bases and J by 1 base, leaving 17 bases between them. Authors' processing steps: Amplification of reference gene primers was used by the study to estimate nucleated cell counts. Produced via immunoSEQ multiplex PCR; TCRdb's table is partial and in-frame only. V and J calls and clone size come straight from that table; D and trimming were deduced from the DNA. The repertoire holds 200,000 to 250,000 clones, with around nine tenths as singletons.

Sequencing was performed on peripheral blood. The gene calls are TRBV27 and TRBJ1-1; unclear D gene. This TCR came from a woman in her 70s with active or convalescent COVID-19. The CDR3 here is CASSQTRSSGNTEAFF. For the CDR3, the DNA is TGTGCCAGCAGTCAAACCCGATCCAGTGGGAACACTGAAGCTTTCTTT.